Included here is one T cell receptor beta chain sequence, with context. The antigen is unknown. The donors were in the approximately 110-subject validation cohort; that cohort was separate from the roughly 700-subject first cohort. The sample belongs to a study of cytomegalovirus exposure and HLA in healthy donors. Study-level findings and limits: It was found in a later analysis that first-cohort TCR clusters tended to co-occur in the 100 to 150 validation repertoires. In vitro checks showed that a few CMV-associated chains really do target CMV antigens. Reported results showed that the classifier diagnosed cytomegalovirus status with high specificity and sensitivity.

With V trimmed by 0 bases and J by 3 bases, 5 bases remained unmatched. The germline V gene encodes CDR1 SGHKS and CDR2 YYEKEE (reference sequence). This CDR3 is 17 amino acids long. Some clones are missing from TCRdb's copy, which holds only in-frame ones; the method was immunoSEQ multiplex PCR. The sample records around 94,000 clones, roughly 94% being singletons. This chain connects TRBV5-5 to TRBJ2-2; TRBD2 aligns across 10 bases. This receptor was obtained from a woman younger than 35 in good health and CMV-seronegative. The material sequenced was PBMCs. CDR3 in DNA: TGTGCCAGCAGCTTGGATTGGAGCGGGGGGGACACCGGGGAGCTGTTTTTT. It translates to CASSLDWSGGDTGELFF.